This T cell receptor beta chain was obtained from a study of preoperative IRX-2 immunotherapy in early breast cancer. The treatment: preoperative locoregional IRX-2 cytokine immunotherapy. Preoperative locoregional IRX-2 cytokine immunotherapy was tested in the phase Ib source study. V lost 0 bases and J 0 bases, leaving 15 bases between the germline ends. The germline V gene encodes CDR1 GTSNPN and CDR2 SVGIG (reference sequence). The CDR3 contains 17 residues. Assay: immunoSEQ multiplex PCR; the TCRdb copy retains only in-frame clones and omits some. The sample lists just over 25,000 clones, more than 80% occurring once.

The V and J genes are TRBV30 and TRBJ1-5, with D possibly TRBD1 on 5 matching bases. Sequences were derived from lymph node tissue, sampled after IRX-2 immunotherapy. The TCR comes from a human donor with breast cancer. The CDR3 DNA reads as TGTGCCTGGAGTGTATACTCCCTCCAGGGTAGCAATCAGCCCCAGCATTTT. This codes for CAWSVYSLQGSNQPQHF.